These T cell receptor beta chains were read from a single sample in a study of T cells after yellow fever vaccination. A single record per CDR3 protein comes from TCRdb applying MiXCR to the 5' RACE reads. The top ten hold approximately 3.4% of the sample, which has hundreds of thousands of distinct CDR3 sequences, approximately 12% seen once. Material: CD4+ T cells sorted from PBMCs, obtained 15 days after the yellow fever booster vaccination. The receptors originated from a man aged 18-30 years who received the YFV17D yellow fever vaccine. Each CDR3 is given with its conserved first and last residue. Each record gives: D gene, J gene, clone size, V gene, CDR3 protein, CDR3 DNA. D genes are given only for firm matches. Only some rows state a clone size, as once, few, many or a class for expanded clones.

TRBD1,TRBJ1-2,NA,TRBV4-1,CASSHPGQGAYYGYTF,TGCGCCAGCAGCCACCCGGGACAGGGGGCTTACTATGGCTACACCTTC
NA,TRBJ1-1,NA,TRBV2,CASSESDRKAFF,TGTGCCAGCAGTGAATCCGACAGAAAAGCTTTCTTT
NA,TRBJ1-6,NA,TRBV7-6,CASSLAQGSYNSPLHF,TGTGCCAGCAGCTTAGCACAGGGTTCCTATAATTCACCCCTCCACTTT
TRBD1,TRBJ1-2,NA,TRBV7-9,CASSFPGQEVCTF,TGTGCCAGCAGCTTTCCGGGACAGGAGGTTTGCACCTTC
TRBD2,TRBJ2-5,NA,TRBV5-5,CASSPAVVAGGQETQYF,TGTGCCAGCAGCCCGGCCGTGGTAGCGGGGGGTCAAGAGACCCAGTACTTC
TRBD1,TRBJ1-1,few,TRBV6-5,CASSQPGQGRDTEAFF,TGTGCCAGCAGTCAGCCGGGACAGGGGCGTGACACTGAAGCTTTCTTT
NA,TRBJ1-5,NA,TRBV20-1,CSARGGQVGQPQHF,TGCAGTGCTAGAGGCGGGCAGGTCGGGCAGCCCCAGCATTTT
TRBD1,TRBJ1-4,NA,TRBV6-5,CASRPSGGGNGEKLFF,TGTGCCAGCAGACCCTCAGGGGGCGGAAATGGTGAAAAACTGTTTTTT
NA,TRBJ2-7,NA,TRBV5-1,CASSLGPGGPEQYF,TGCGCCAGCAGCTTGGGTCCAGGGGGGCCCGAGCAGTACTTC
NA,TRBJ2-3,NA,TRBV5-1,CASNPTGPRNTQYF,TGCGCCAGTAACCCGACAGGCCCTCGGAATACGCAGTATTTT
NA,TRBJ2-5,NA,TRBV2,CASSVQGHRETQYF,TGTGCCAGCAGTGTTCAGGGACATCGAGAGACCCAGTACTTC
TRBD1,TRBJ2-4,NA,TRBV28,CASSGQGLVAVAKNIQYF,TGTGCCAGCAGCGGACAGGGGCTAGTAGCGGTAGCCAAAAACATTCAGTACTTC
NA,TRBJ2-5,many,TRBV6-5,CASSYSGLGVTLQETQYF,TGTGCCAGCAGTTACTCGGGGCTGGGCGTTACCCTCCAAGAGACCCAGTACTTC
NA,TRBJ2-1,many,TRBV29-1,CSFTPPGPPNEQFF,TGCAGCTTCACCCCCCCGGGACCCCCCAATGAGCAGTTCTTC
NA,TRBJ1-2,NA,TRBV7-2,CASSRAAEANYGYTF,TGTGCCAGCAGCCGAGCGGCGGAAGCTAACTATGGCTACACCTTC
NA,TRBJ2-1,many,TRBV18,CASSPPGAYNEQFF,TGTGCCAGCTCACCACCGGGAGCCTACAATGAGCAGTTCTTC
NA,TRBJ2-2,NA,TRBV7-2,CATSVGFRTGELFF,TGTGCCACCTCTGTGGGGTTTAGGACCGGGGAGCTGTTTTTT
NA,TRBJ2-1,NA,TRBV29-1,CSVAPRVGVSEQFF,TGCAGCGTCGCGCCCCGAGTTGGGGTATCTGAGCAGTTCTTC
NA,TRBJ2-7,few,TRBV7-8,CASSFSGQGFYEQYF,TGTGCCAGCAGCTTCAGCGGTCAGGGGTTCTACGAGCAGTACTTC
TRBD1,TRBJ2-1,NA,TRBV5-1,CASSFTDRAPSNEQFF,TGCGCCAGCAGCTTCACGGACAGGGCCCCCAGCAATGAGCAGTTCTTC
NA,TRBJ2-5,NA,TRBV9,CASAQRLKWETQYF,TGTGCCAGCGCACAACGCCTAAAATGGGAGACCCAGTACTTC
NA,TRBJ1-5,few,TRBV7-6,CASSLGPVSNQPQHF,TGTGCCAGCAGCTTAGGGCCGGTTAGCAATCAGCCCCAGCATTTT
NA,TRBJ1-2,NA,TRBV6-5,CASTPSVNYGYTF,TGTGCCAGCACCCCCTCCGTTAACTATGGCTACACCTTC
TRBD2,TRBJ2-3,NA,TRBV6-2/TRBV6-3,CASSDPSGGAFDTQYF,TGTGCCAGCAGTGACCCTAGCGGGGGGGCTTTTGATACGCAGTATTTT
NA,TRBJ1-1,NA,TRBV20-1,CSARDGRGVTEAFF,TGCAGTGCTAGAGATGGGCGGGGGGTCACTGAAGCTTTCTTT
TRBD1,TRBJ2-2,NA,TRBV3-1,CASSQVTGGYTGELFF,TGTGCCAGCAGCCAAGTGACAGGGGGCTACACCGGGGAGCTGTTTTTT
NA,TRBJ1-5,NA,TRBV30,CAWYQGQERQPQHF,TGTGCCTGGTATCAGGGGCAAGAACGACAGCCCCAGCATTTT
TRBD2,TRBJ2-2,NA,TRBV3-1,CASSQLAGGPHGELFF,TGTGCCAGCAGCCAACTAGCGGGGGGCCCTCACGGGGAGCTGTTTTTT
TRBD1,TRBJ1-1,many,TRBV5-5,CASNRDSLNTEAFF,TGTGCCAGCAACCGGGACAGTCTGAACACTGAAGCTTTCTTT
NA,TRBJ2-6,few,TRBV4-3,CASSQAWSGSGANVLTF,TGCGCCAGCAGCCAAGCTTGGTCGGGGTCTGGGGCCAACGTCCTGACTTTC
TRBD1,TRBJ1-2,NA,TRBV7-2,CACSLAPTGTSGYTF,TGTGCCTGCAGCTTAGCACCGACAGGGACCTCTGGCTACACCTTC
NA,TRBJ1-6,few,TRBV4-3,CASSQEEAILGSPLHF,TGCGCCAGCAGCCAAGAAGAGGCCATCCTAGGTTCACCCCTCCACTTT
NA,TRBJ2-2,NA,TRBV5-6,CASKWGGATNTGELFF,TGTGCCAGCAAATGGGGGGGCGCAACTAACACCGGGGAGCTGTTTTTT
TRBD2,TRBJ2-3,few,TRBV7-9,CASSWGGSDTQYF,TGTGCCAGCAGCTGGGGGGGGTCGGATACGCAGTATTTT
NA,TRBJ2-5,few,TRBV5-1,CASSLWSKEETQYF,TGCGCCAGCAGCTTGTGGTCGAAAGAAGAGACCCAGTACTTC
NA,TRBJ1-5,many,TRBV5-1,CASSLAYGGHSNQPQHF,TGCGCCAGCAGCTTGGCCTATGGGGGGCATAGCAATCAGCCCCAGCATTTT
NA,TRBJ1-5,few,TRBV4-1,CASSQLGTGQPQHF,TGCGCCAGCAGCCAATTGGGAACGGGTCAGCCCCAGCATTTT
NA,TRBJ1-4,few,TRBV28,CASRSWREKLFF,TGTGCCAGCAGGTCGTGGCGTGAAAAACTGTTTTTT
TRBD1,TRBJ1-5,few,TRBV6-1,CASTSGTGGRFANQPQHF,TGTGCCAGCACCTCCGGGACAGGAGGAAGATTTGCCAATCAGCCCCAGCATTTT
TRBD2,TRBJ2-3,many,TRBV27,CASSTGSGGARADTQYF,TGTGCCAGCAGTACCGGGAGCGGGGGGGCCAGGGCAGATACGCAGTATTTT
NA,TRBJ1-5,few,TRBV7-2,CASSFQGDQPQHF,TGTGCCAGCAGCTTTCAGGGCGATCAGCCCCAGCATTTT
NA,TRBJ2-7,many,TRBV12-3/TRBV12-4,CASSLRQTSYEQYF,TGTGCCAGCAGTTTAAGGCAGACTTCCTACGAGCAGTACTTC
TRBD2,TRBJ2-1,many,TRBV5-1,CASSLTPGLADEQFF,TGCGCCAGCAGCTTGACACCGGGACTAGCGGATGAGCAGTTCTTC
NA,TRBJ1-3,NA,TRBV6-6,CASSDLSGYSGNTIYF,TGTGCCAGCAGTGACCTTAGTGGGTACTCTGGAAACACCATATATTTT
TRBD1,TRBJ1-6,few,TRBV12-3/TRBV12-4,CASRTGGAYNSPLHF,TGTGCCAGCAGGACAGGGGGGGCGTATAATTCACCCCTCCACTTT
NA,TRBJ2-5,few,TRBV6-5,CASTKLPSGRETQYF,TGTGCCAGCACCAAACTTCCAAGCGGCCGAGAGACCCAGTACTTC
TRBD2,TRBJ2-7,few,TRBV7-2,CASSFLAGGVYEQYF,TGTGCCAGCAGCTTCCTAGCGGGGGGGGTCTACGAGCAGTACTTC
NA,TRBJ2-5,NA,TRBV20-1,CSARSLAEFQETQYF,TGCAGTGCTAGATCGTTAGCGGAGTTCCAAGAGACCCAGTACTTC
NA,TRBJ2-1,NA,TRBV4-3,CASSQDAVAEDNEQFF,TGCGCCAGCAGCCAAGATGCGGTAGCGGAAGACAATGAGCAGTTCTTC
NA,TRBJ1-1,few,TRBV5-1,CASSWGSNTEAFF,TGCGCCAGCAGCTGGGGCTCGAACACTGAAGCTTTCTTT
NA,TRBJ1-6,few,TRBV3-1,CASSQGTRSPLHF,TGTGCCAGCAGCCAAGGTACAAGGTCACCCCTCCACTTT
TRBD2,TRBJ2-3,NA,TRBV7-2,CASRVSRPGLAEPNTQYF,TGTGCCAGCAGAGTTAGTCGTCCGGGACTAGCGGAGCCTAATACGCAGTATTTT
NA,TRBJ2-7,few,TRBV5-6,CASSFATGRQTHEQYF,TGTGCCAGCAGTTTCGCCACAGGGAGACAAACCCACGAGCAGTACTTC
TRBD2,TRBJ2-5,few,TRBV5-1,CASRWTSGGQETQYF,TGCGCCAGCAGATGGACTAGCGGGGGGCAAGAGACCCAGTACTTC
TRBD2,TRBJ2-5,NA,TRBV7-2,CASSTTGTSFVETQYF,TGTGCCAGCAGCACGACCGGGACTAGCTTTGTAGAGACCCAGTACTTC
TRBD2,TRBJ2-1,NA,TRBV20-1,CSTTSGGVYEQFF,TGCAGTACGACTAGCGGGGGGGTCTATGAGCAGTTCTTC
NA,TRBJ2-5,NA,TRBV7-2,CASSLEGRGQETQYF,TGTGCCAGCAGCTTAGAAGGCAGGGGCCAAGAGACCCAGTACTTC
TRBD1,TRBJ1-6,NA,TRBV6-5,CASSYFPGQNNSPLHF,TGTGCCAGCAGTTACTTTCCGGGACAGAATAATTCACCCCTCCACTTT
NA,TRBJ1-4,few,TRBV20-1,CSARGGGGDEKLFF,TGCAGTGCTAGAGGAGGGGGAGGGGATGAAAAACTGTTTTTT
NA,TRBJ1-1,few,TRBV9,CASSAGVGPLGF,TGTGCCAGCAGCGCGGGGGTCGGCCCGCTGGGGTTT